This T cell receptor (beta chain) derives from a study of T cell responses to AZD1222 COVID-19 vaccine. Regarding the study as a whole: Close to half of all spike-specific TCRs reportedly target regions of the variants that are unmutated. The number of AZD1222 recipients seropositive at baseline was only 6 or 7. Possibly, clonal diversity was underestimated; donors were largely white British and included more females.

The CDR3 covers 12 residues. Deletions cut 9 bases from V and 6 bases from J, with 14 bases between. In germline, CDR1 is LNHDA, CDR2 SQIVND (reference sequence). The table came from immunoSEQ multiplex PCR; TCRdb's copy has only in-frame clones and leaves some out. The sample records roughly 130,000 clones, approximately 85% being singletons. Turning to this clone: As yet, its antigen is unknown.

Sequencing used peripheral blood, obtained on day 0 of AZD1222 vaccination. The TCR originated in an adult in good health. The J gene is TRBJ1-2, the V gene TRBV19; D is unclear. CDR3 amino acids: CASSKGRDGYTF. The CDR3, as DNA: TGTGCCAGCTCTAAAGGGCGTGATGGCTACACCTTC.